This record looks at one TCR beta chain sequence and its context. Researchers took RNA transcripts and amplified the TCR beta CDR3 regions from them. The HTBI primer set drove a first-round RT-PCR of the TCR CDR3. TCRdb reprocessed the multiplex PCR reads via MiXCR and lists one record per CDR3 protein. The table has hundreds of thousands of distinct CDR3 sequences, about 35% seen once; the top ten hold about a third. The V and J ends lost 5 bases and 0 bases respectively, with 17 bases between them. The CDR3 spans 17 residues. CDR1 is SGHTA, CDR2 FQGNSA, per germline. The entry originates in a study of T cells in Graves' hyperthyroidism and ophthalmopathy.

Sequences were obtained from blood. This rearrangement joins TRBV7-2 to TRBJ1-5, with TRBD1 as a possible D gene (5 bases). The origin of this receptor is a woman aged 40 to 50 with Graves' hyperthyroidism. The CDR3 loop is CASSERTGPNSNQPQHF. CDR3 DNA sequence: TGTGCCAGCAGCGAAAGGACGGGGCCGAATAGCAATCAGCCCCAGCATTTT.